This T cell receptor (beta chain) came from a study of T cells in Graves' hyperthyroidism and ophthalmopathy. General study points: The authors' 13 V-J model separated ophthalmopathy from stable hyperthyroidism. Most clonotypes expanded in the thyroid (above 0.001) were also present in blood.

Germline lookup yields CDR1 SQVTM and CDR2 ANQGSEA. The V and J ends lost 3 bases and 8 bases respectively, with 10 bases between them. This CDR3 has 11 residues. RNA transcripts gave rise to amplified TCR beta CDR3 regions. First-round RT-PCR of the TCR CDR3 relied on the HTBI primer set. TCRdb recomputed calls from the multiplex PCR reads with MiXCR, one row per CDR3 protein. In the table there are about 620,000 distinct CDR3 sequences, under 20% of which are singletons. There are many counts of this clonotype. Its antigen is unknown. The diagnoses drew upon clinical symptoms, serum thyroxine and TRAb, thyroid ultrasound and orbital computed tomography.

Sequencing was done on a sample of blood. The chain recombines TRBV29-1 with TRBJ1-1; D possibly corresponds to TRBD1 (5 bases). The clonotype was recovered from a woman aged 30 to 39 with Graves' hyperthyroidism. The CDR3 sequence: CSVEGTIEAFF. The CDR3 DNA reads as TGCAGCGTTGAGGGGACCATAGAAGCTTTCTTT.